The 24 T cell receptor beta chains listed next were all sequenced from one sample in a study of graft-versus-host responses after intestinal transplantation. Some clones are missing from TCRdb's copy, which holds only in-frame ones; the method was immunoSEQ multiplex PCR. The sample carries some 35,000 clones, 94% recorded once. What these receptors recognize is not known. Sequencing was performed on unstimulated CD4+ T cells sorted from spleen or lymph node cells, taken before transplant. Every receptor here comes from a human donor who was the organ donor for an intestinal transplant.

J is TRBJ2-1 and V is TRBV11-3; D not certain. The CDR3 covers 13 residues. Germline assignment: CDR1 SGHNT and CDR2 YENEEA. V was shortened by 2 bases and J by 8 bases, with 10 bases between the two germline ends. As DNA, the CDR3 is TGTGCCAGCAGCTTATCGGAAGACTATGAGCAGTTCTTC. Amino acids: CASSLSEDYEQFF.

The chain has TRBV30 and TRBJ2-1; TRBD2 agrees at 15 bases. The CDR3 totals 16 residues. Germline assignment: CDR1 GTSNPN and CDR2 SVGIG (reference sequence). V lost 5 bases to trimming and J lost 4 bases; unmatched junction nucleotides: 6. The CDR3 DNA reads as TGTGCCTGGGGCGGACTAGCGGGGGGGCCGTACAATGAGCAGTTCTTC. Protein product: CAWGGLAGGPYNEQFF.

V and J are TRBV18 and TRBJ2-7; 7 nucleotides match TRBD2. Losses at the gene ends were 3 bases for V and 2 bases for J; bases not matched to a gene: 7. The germline V gene encodes CDR1 KGHSH and CDR2 LQKENI. CDR3 length: 15 amino acids. CDR3 loop: CASSPPSGGPYEQYF. The CDR3 region has the DNA TGTGCCAGCTCACCCCCATCGGGGGGACCCTACGAGCAGTACTTC.

This chain links TRBV6-5 with TRBJ1-6; unclear D gene. Germline V lookup: CDR1 MNHEY, CDR2 SVGAGI. The V and J ends lost 4 bases and 4 bases respectively, with 8 bases between them. This CDR3 comprises 14 residues. This CDR3 is CASSWQVYNSPLHF. The CDR3 DNA follows: TGTGCCAGCAGTTGGCAGGTGTATAATTCACCCCTCCACTTT.

This chain connects TRBV27 to TRBJ1-4, with a possible D match to TRBD1 (6 bases). Trimming removed 7 bases from V and 3 bases from J, with 12 bases in between. The CDR3 covers 14 residues. The germline V gene has CDR1 MNHEY and CDR2 SMNVEV (reference sequence). The CDR3 loop is CASKPPGANEKLFF. The DNA for the CDR3 is TGTGCCAGCAAACCCCCAGGGGCTAATGAAAAACTGTTTTTT.

This chain uses TRBV7-2 with TRBJ2-2; D not resolved. The germline gives CDR1 SGHTA, CDR2 FQGNSA. Trimming shortened V by 3 bases and J by 1 base, and 6 bases separated the two germline ends. The CDR3 consists of 14 residues. The DNA for the CDR3 is TGTGCCAGCAGCTTCACCCGGAACACCGGGGAGCTGTTTTTT. This gives the protein CASSFTRNTGELFF.

This chain joins TRBV4-1 and TRBJ2-5; no clear D gene. The V and J ends lost 0 bases and 2 bases respectively, with 7 bases between them. The CDR3 extends over 14 amino acids. The germline V gene has CDR1 MGHRA and CDR2 YSYEKL. For the CDR3, the DNA is TGCGCCAGCAGCCAAGAAGATAGGCAAGAGACCCAGTACTTC. Its protein product is CASSQEDRQETQYF.

The rearrangement links TRBV4-3 to TRBJ1-3; the D is unclear. The CDR3 is made up of 16 amino acids. Germline V gene lookup returns CDR1 LGHNA and CDR2 YSLEER. The V end lost 4 bases, the J end lost 0 bases, and 13 bases lay between the germline ends. CDR3 region: CASSPWLGSSGNTIYF. In DNA, the CDR3 is TGCGCCAGCAGCCCCTGGTTAGGCTCCTCTGGAAACACCATATATTTT.

The CDR3 bases are TGTGCCAGCGTTGGTAGGGAACCTAACTATGGCTACACCTTC. Its translation is CASVGREPNYGYTF. This sequence joins TRBV5-4 and TRBJ1-2, with unresolved D. Germline V CDR1 and CDR2: SGHNT, YYREEE (reference sequence). The CDR3 has 14 residues. Trimming stripped 7 bases from V and 0 bases from J, with 13 bases between.

Here the CDR3 reads CASSLDLNTEAFF. For the CDR3, the DNA is TGTGCCAGCAGCTTGGACCTGAACACTGAAGCTTTCTTT. The chain links TRBV5-4 to TRBJ1-1, with D uncertain. The CDR3 consists of 13 residues. V gave up 0 bases and J gave up 0 bases, with 3 bases separating them. Germline V gene lookup returns CDR1 SGHNT and CDR2 YYREEE (reference sequence).

The chain uses TRBV7-9 and TRBJ1-4, with TRBD1 matching over 12 bases. CDR1 and CDR2 (germline): SEHNR, FQNEAQ (reference sequence). With 5 bases clipped from V and 5 bases from J, the junction kept 6 bases outside the gene matches. This CDR3 comprises 16 residues. The CDR3 sequence is CASSRGQGASNEKLFF. The CDR3 DNA follows: TGTGCCAGCAGCCGGGGACAGGGGGCGTCGAATGAAAAACTGTTTTTT.

This sequence joins TRBV7-3 and TRBJ2-1, with a weak D call TRBD1 (5 bases). There are 15 residues in the CDR3. The germline CDR1 and CDR2 sequences are SGHTA and FQGTGA. The V end was cut by 5 bases, the J end by 1 base, with 12 bases between. The DNA of the CDR3 is TGTGCCAGCAGCCTTGACAGAGCTTCCTACAATGAGCAGTTCTTC. This gives the protein CASSLDRASYNEQFF. Looking up the rest from reference TRBV7-3 and TRBJ2-1 gives the full variable domain: GAGVSQTPSNKVTEKGKYVELRCDPISGHTALYWYRQSLGQGPEFLIYFQGTGAADDSGLPNDRFFAVRPEGSVSTLKIQRTERGDSAVYLCASSLDRASYNEQFFGPGTRLTVL.

The chain links TRBV7-8 to TRBJ2-1; D call uncertain. Trimming removed 4 bases at V and 8 bases at J, with 3 bases between. The CDR3 has 10 residues. Germline V gene lookup returns CDR1 SGHVS and CDR2 FQNEAQ. CDR3 protein: CASSSDEQFF. For the CDR3, the DNA is TGTGCCAGCAGCTCGGATGAGCAGTTCTTC.

The rearrangement links TRBV28 to TRBJ2-7; 8 bases match TRBD2. The CDR3 loop spans 14 amino acids. V was clipped by 7 bases and J by 3 bases; unmatched bases: 8. CDR1 is MDHEN, CDR2 SYDVKM, per germline. The CDR3 sequence is CASTTGGGRYEQYF. DNA for the CDR3: TGTGCCAGCACCACGGGGGGGGGACGCTACGAGCAGTACTTC.

The genes are TRBV7-6 and TRBJ2-3; the D call may be TRBD1 or TRBD2 (5 bases each). V was clipped by 2 bases and J by 0 bases, with 12 bases between them. Germline values: CDR1 SGHVS, CDR2 FNYEAQ. CDR3 length: 16 amino acids. The CDR3 bases are TGTGCCAGCAGCTTAAATTCGTGGGGGAGCACAGATACGCAGTATTTT. As protein: CASSLNSWGSTDTQYF.

This chain joins TRBV30 and TRBJ2-7; TRBD2 is a possible D gene (6 bases). Trimming stripped 0 bases from V and 1 base from J, with 10 bases between. The CDR3 spans 14 residues. Germline V lookup: CDR1 GTSNPN, CDR2 SVGIG (reference sequence). The CDR3 region has the DNA TGTGCCTGGAGTGTGGGGGGTAAATCCTACGAGCAGTACTTC. It specifies CAWSVGGKSYEQYF.

A single count supports this clone. The rearrangement uses TRBV28 and TRBJ1-6; unclear D gene. The V end lost 1 base, the J end lost 5 bases, and 9 bases lay between the germline ends. The CDR3 covers 15 residues. Germline CDR1 is MDHEN and CDR2 is SYDVKM. CDR3: CASSLSFSDNSPLHF. Here the CDR3 DNA reads TGTGCCAGCAGTTTATCTTTCAGCGATAATTCACCCCTCCACTTT. The entire variable domain, with the rest obtained from reference TRBV28 and TRBJ1-6, is as follows: DVKVTQSSRYLVKRTGEKVFLECVQDMDHENMFWYRQDPGLGLRLIYFSYDVKMKEKGDIPEGYSVSREKKERFSLILESASTNQTSMYLCASSLSFSDNSPLHFGNGTRLTVT.

The genes are TRBV7-8 and TRBJ2-2; tentative D call: TRBD2 (6 bases). Germline V gene sequence: CDR1 SGHVS, CDR2 FQNEAQ. This CDR3 comprises 16 residues. Trimming took 5 bases from V and 5 from J, leaving 18 bases between them. The CDR3 here is CASSPRPGVKTGELFF. The CDR3 coding sequence is TGTGCCAGCAGCCCCCGGCCGGGGGTAAAGACCGGGGAGCTGTTTTTT.

The genes are TRBV7-2 and TRBJ2-7; D is ambiguous. The germline gives CDR1 SGHTA, CDR2 FQGNSA. V shed 4 bases and J shed 7 bases, with 14 bases lying between them. This CDR3 spans 13 amino acids. CDR3 DNA sequence: TGTGCCAGCAGCTATAGGGCCTTGGGGGAGCAGTACTTC. Protein product: CASSYRALGEQYF.

The chain recombines TRBV19 with TRBJ2-5, with 10 bases aligning to TRBD2. The J call may be in error: the DNA end matches TRBJ2-7 better. CDR3 length: 15 amino acids. Germline V gene sequence: CDR1 LNHDA, CDR2 SQIVND (reference sequence). CDR3 coding DNA: TGTGCCAGTAGTAATGAACTAGCGGGGTCCTACGAGCAGTACTTC. This encodes CASSNELAGSYEQYF.

In its sample, this clone was seen once. V is TRBV4-3 and J is TRBJ2-1; D gene uncertain. V lost 3 bases, J lost 0 bases, and 12 bases lay in between. The length of the CDR3 is 16 residues. From germline, CDR1 is LGHNA and CDR2 YSLEER. The CDR3 loop reads CASSQVNSGSYNEQFF. For the CDR3, the DNA is TGCGCCAGCAGCCAGGTCAACTCGGGCTCCTACAATGAGCAGTTCTTC.

CDR3 loop: CAISERLAHEQFF. The CDR3, as DNA: TGTGCCATCAGTGAACGACTAGCCCATGAGCAGTTCTTC. V is TRBV10-3 and J is TRBJ2-1; 7 bases align to TRBD2. CDR1 ENHRY and CDR2 SYGVKD come from the germline V gene. V shed 3 bases, J shed 8 bases, and the junction held 4 bases outside the gene matches. This CDR3 has 13 residues.

This clone came up once. The chain employs TRBV18 and TRBJ2-7, with D perhaps TRBD1 (5 bases). Deletions cut 2 bases from V and 2 bases from J, with 10 bases between. This CDR3 comprises 14 residues. The germline V gene has CDR1 KGHSH and CDR2 LQKENI. The CDR3 nucleotides read TGTGCCAGCTCACCAACAGGACAACCCTACGAGCAGTACTTC. It is translated as CASSPTGQPYEQYF.

The CDR3 is CASTYNCGGTSNQPQHF. Here the CDR3 DNA reads TGTGCCAGCACGTATAATTGTGGGGGAACTAGCAATCAGCCCCAGCATTTT. This chain uses TRBV6-4 with TRBJ1-5; D is perhaps TRBD1 (5 bases). The CDR3 has 17 residues. The V end was cut by 7 bases, the J end by 0 bases, with 19 bases between. CDR1 and CDR2 (germline): MRHNA, SNTAGT.